The 15 T cell receptor beta chains below all came from one sample that was sequenced in a study of T cell responses to AZD1222 COVID-19 vaccine. TCRdb's copy holds only in-frame clones and misses some; the assay was immunoSEQ multiplex PCR. The data hold some 150,000 clones, with about 88% observed a single time. Sequenced material: peripheral blood, taken 28 days after the second AZD1222 dose. These receptors were obtained from an adult who received the AZD1222 COVID-19 vaccine.

This chain uses TRBV5-1 with TRBJ2-1; 13 bases agree with TRBD2. Germline CDR1 and CDR2: SGHRS and YFSETQ. V was pared by 2 bases and J by 8 bases, with 10 bases of the junction left unmatched. The CDR3 runs 17 residues. DNA of the CDR3: TGCGCCAGCAGCTTAGGCTCTACTAGCGGGGGGGCCTATGAGCAGTTCTTC. Its translation is CASSLGSTSGGAYEQFF.

The rearrangement joins TRBV24-1 to TRBJ1-2; no clear D gene. The CDR3 runs 13 residues. Germline CDR1 KGHDR, CDR2 SFDVKD. Trimming pared 3 bases from V and 6 bases from J, leaving 10 bases between. CDR3 residues: CATSDVTADGYTF. The CDR3 DNA sequence: TGTGCCACCAGTGATGTGACGGCTGATGGCTACACCTTC.

The chain links TRBV6-6 to TRBJ2-4, with D possibly called TRBD1 or TRBD2 (7 bases each). V gave up 5 bases and J gave up 0 bases, with 17 bases separating them. Per the germline V gene, CDR1 is MNHNY and CDR2 is SVGAGI (reference sequence). This CDR3 has 17 amino acids. This CDR3 is CASSPPRGRVAKNIQYF. The CDR3 DNA reads TGTGCCAGCAGTCCCCCCAGGGGGAGGGTAGCCAAAAACATTCAGTACTTC.

This chain joins TRBV2 and TRBJ2-2; either TRBD1 or TRBD2 may supply D (5 bases each). The CDR3 covers 13 residues. The germline CDR1 and CDR2 sequences are SNHLY and FYNNEI. V lost 4 bases to trimming and J lost 7 bases, with 10 bases between them. CDR3 bases: TGTGCCAGCAGTGGGGGACCGAACGGGGAGCTGTTTTTT. Encoded protein: CASSGGPNGELFF.

The rearrangement uses TRBV27 and TRBJ1-2; TRBD1 agrees at 8 bases. This CDR3 has 13 residues. Germline V gives CDR1 MNHEY, CDR2 SMNVEV (reference sequence). With V trimmed by 4 bases and J by 7 bases, 5 bases remained unmatched. CDR3 bases: TGTGCCAGCAGTTGGACAGGGATGGGTGGCTACACCTTC. As protein: CASSWTGMGGYTF.

The count of this clone is one. The V gene is TRBV6-1, the J gene TRBJ1-5; 8 bases are shared with TRBD1. The CDR3 runs 16 residues. Germline V gene lookup returns CDR1 MNHNS and CDR2 SASEGT. Losses at the gene ends were 2 bases for V and 3 bases for J; bases not matched to a gene: 6. CDR3 amino acids: CASSEHTGGNNQPQHF. The CDR3 DNA reads as TGTGCCAGCAGTGAACATACAGGGGGAAACAATCAGCCCCAGCATTTT.

The chain recombines TRBV12-2 with TRBJ1-2. TRBV12-2 is shown as a pseudogene. The CDR3 covers 14 residues. CDR3 bases: TGTGCAAGTCGCTTAGCAGGAGGGTGTCCTGGCTACACCTTC. Encoded protein: CASRLAGGCPGYTF.

The chain has TRBV7-2 and TRBJ1-1, with TRBD1 matching 7 bases. The CDR3 has 16 amino acids. Per the germline V gene, CDR1 is SGHTA and CDR2 is FQGNSA. The trim removed 5 bases at V and 4 bases at J, leaving 13 bases unmatched. CDR3 nucleotides: TGTGCCAGCAGCGGAGGCTACAGGGGAGTCGGCACTGAAGCTTTCTTT. It codes for CASSGGYRGVGTEAFF.

The chain couples TRBV27 to TRBJ2-3; TRBD2 aligns across 7 bases. The CDR3 sequence is 16 residues long. After removal of 4 bases from V and 2 bases from J, the junction contained 9 bases not matched to a gene. From germline, CDR1 is MNHEY and CDR2 SMNVEV (reference sequence). CDR3 coding DNA: TGTGCCAGCAGTTCTTCCGCTAGCGGATACACAGATACGCAGTATTTT. This translates into CASSSSASGYTDTQYF.

The V gene is TRBV5-1, the J gene TRBJ2-1; 9 bases agree with TRBD2. V was pared by 2 bases and J by 8 bases, with 5 bases of the junction left unmatched. Germline V CDR1 and CDR2: SGHRS, YFSETQ. This CDR3 has 14 residues. The CDR3 loop is CASSLTAGGDEQFF. The CDR3 nucleotides read TGCGCCAGCAGCTTAACAGCGGGAGGCGATGAGCAGTTCTTC.

The V and J genes are TRBV28 and TRBJ1-2, with D unclear. CDR3 length equals 15 residues. V dropped 9 bases and J dropped 3 bases, with 20 bases sitting between them. Germline CDR1 reads MDHEN; CDR2 reads SYDVKM. The CDR3 sequence is CASNVPGRRDYGYTF. In DNA, the CDR3 is TGTGCCAGTAATGTACCGGGTCGCCGGGACTATGGCTACACCTTC.

The chain recombines TRBV28 with TRBJ2-7, with D unclear. CDR3 length: 12 residues. The V gene lost 7 bases and the J gene lost 1 base, with 8 bases spanning the gap. The germline CDR1 and CDR2 sequences are MDHEN and SYDVKM. The CDR3 sequence is CASKEGSYEQYF. In DNA, the CDR3 is TGTGCCAGCAAGGAAGGTTCCTACGAGCAGTACTTC.

This chain uses TRBV30 with TRBJ2-3; 7 positions agree with TRBD2. Germline CDR1 GTSNPN, CDR2 SVGIG (reference sequence). The CDR3 contains 13 residues. V shed 3 bases and J 12 bases; nucleotides not matched to a gene: 12. CDR3 sequence: CAWSAGWGGLQYF. The CDR3 DNA reads as TGTGCCTGGAGCGCCGGATGGGGGGGGTTACAGTATTTT.

The chain employs TRBV11-3 and TRBJ2-7; TRBD2 agrees at 8 bases. J lost 0 bases, V lost 5 bases, and 6 bases had no gene match. The CDR3 is 15 amino acids. Germline lookup yields CDR1 SGHNT and CDR2 YENEEA. CDR3 protein: CASSPGGRSSYEQYF. CDR3 DNA sequence: TGTGCCAGCAGCCCGGGCGGGAGGAGCTCCTACGAGCAGTACTTC.

V is TRBV30 and J is TRBJ2-7; D might be TRBD1 (6 bases). This CDR3 contains 14 residues. Trimming took off 0 bases at V and 6 bases at J, with 15 bases between the two ends. Germline V gene data show CDR1 as GTSNPN and CDR2 as SVGIG (reference sequence). The CDR3 region is CAWSVSGGGGEQYF. The CDR3 bases are TGTGCCTGGAGTGTGAGTGGGGGCGGAGGCGAGCAGTACTTC.